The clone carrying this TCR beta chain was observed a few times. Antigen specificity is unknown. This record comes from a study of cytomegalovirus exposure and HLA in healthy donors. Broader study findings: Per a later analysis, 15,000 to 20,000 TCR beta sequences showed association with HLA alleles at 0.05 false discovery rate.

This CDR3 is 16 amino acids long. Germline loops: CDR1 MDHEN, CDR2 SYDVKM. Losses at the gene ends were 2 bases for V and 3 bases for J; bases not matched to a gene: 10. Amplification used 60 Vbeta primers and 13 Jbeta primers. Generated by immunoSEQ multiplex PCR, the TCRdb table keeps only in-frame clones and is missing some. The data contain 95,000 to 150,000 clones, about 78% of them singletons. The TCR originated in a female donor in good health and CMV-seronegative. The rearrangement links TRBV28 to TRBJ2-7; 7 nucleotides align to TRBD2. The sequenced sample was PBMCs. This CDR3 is CASSLTLWGGNYEQYF. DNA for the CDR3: TGTGCCAGCAGTTTAACTCTGTGGGGGGGAAACTACGAGCAGTACTTC.